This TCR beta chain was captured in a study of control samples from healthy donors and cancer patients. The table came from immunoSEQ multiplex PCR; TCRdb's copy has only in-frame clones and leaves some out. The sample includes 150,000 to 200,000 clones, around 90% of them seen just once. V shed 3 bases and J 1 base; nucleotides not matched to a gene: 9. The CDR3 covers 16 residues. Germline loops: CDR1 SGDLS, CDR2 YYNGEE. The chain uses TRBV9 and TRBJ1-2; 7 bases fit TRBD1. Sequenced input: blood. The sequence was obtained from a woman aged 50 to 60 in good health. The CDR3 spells CASSGTATGVNYGYTF. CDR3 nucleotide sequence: TGTGCCAGCAGCGGGACAGCTACAGGGGTTAACTATGGCTACACCTTC.